A selection of T cell receptor beta chains follows, all from one sample in a study of T cells in Graves' hyperthyroidism and ophthalmopathy. TCRdb independently ran MiXCR on the multiplex PCR reads; one entry per CDR3 protein. The data contain fewer than 650,000 distinct CDR3 sequences, 14% of them seen just once; the ten biggest clones take up over 11%. Material: blood. All receptors derive from a woman between 40 and 55 years old with Graves' hyperthyroidism. Both conserved end residues are part of each CDR3. Each record gives: J gene, D gene, V gene, clone size, CDR3 DNA, CDR3 protein. The D gene is left open where the match is weak. Rows give clone size only sometimes, using once, few, many, or a class for an expanded clone.

j_call: TRBJ1-6
d_call: NA
v_call: TRBV10-3
clone_size: few
cdr3_nt: TGTGCCATCAGTGATGGGAATAATTCACCCCTCCACTTT
cdr3_aa: CAISDGNNSPLHF

j_call: TRBJ2-1
d_call: NA
v_call: TRBV19
clone_size: NA
cdr3_nt: TGTGCCAGTAGTATTTTACTCCGGGCACCGTACAATGAGCAGTTCTTC
cdr3_aa: CASSILLRAPYNEQFF

j_call: TRBJ2-1
d_call: NA
v_call: TRBV30
clone_size: NA
cdr3_nt: TGTGCCTGGAGTGTACGGCTTTTGCAGTTCTTC
cdr3_aa: CAWSVRLLQFF

j_call: TRBJ2-3
d_call: TRBD2
v_call: TRBV9
clone_size: many
cdr3_nt: TGTGCCAGCAGCGTAGAACTAGCGGGCGGAACTAGCACAGATACGCAGTATTTT
cdr3_aa: CASSVELAGGTSTDTQYF

j_call: TRBJ2-1
d_call: TRBD2
v_call: TRBV4-2
clone_size: few
cdr3_nt: TGTGCCAGCAGCCAAGATCGCAAGACTAGCGGGATGTTCAATGAGCAGTTCTTC
cdr3_aa: CASSQDRKTSGMFNEQFF

j_call: TRBJ2-5
d_call: NA
v_call: TRBV28
clone_size: many
cdr3_nt: TGTGCCAGCAGTTTTGGGCCCCCTGGGACCTCCATGGAGGAGACCCAGTACTTC
cdr3_aa: CASSFGPPGTSMEETQYF

j_call: TRBJ1-5
d_call: NA
v_call: TRBV20-1
clone_size: NA
cdr3_nt: TGCAGTGTTATACAGGGCGGACAGCCCCAGCATTTT
cdr3_aa: CSVIQGGQPQHF

j_call: TRBJ2-1
d_call: TRBD2
v_call: TRBV20-1
clone_size: many
cdr3_nt: TGCAGTGCTGACAAGGGACTAGATAATGAGCAGTTCTTC
cdr3_aa: CSADKGLDNEQFF

j_call: TRBJ2-1
d_call: NA
v_call: TRBV20-1
clone_size: many
cdr3_nt: TGCAGTGCTACCAACTTGGGAAATGAGCAGTTCTTC
cdr3_aa: CSATNLGNEQFF

j_call: TRBJ1-2
d_call: NA
v_call: TRBV24-1
clone_size: NA
cdr3_nt: TGTGCCACCCAATCCGGGGAATCATATGGCTACACCTTC
cdr3_aa: CATQSGESYGYTF

j_call: TRBJ1-1
d_call: NA
v_call: TRBV6-1
clone_size: many
cdr3_nt: TGTGCCAGCAGTCCTCCCCGCGGGGTTGGGACTGAAGCTTTCTTT
cdr3_aa: CASSPPRGVGTEAFF

j_call: TRBJ1-1
d_call: NA
v_call: TRBV9
clone_size: NA
cdr3_nt: TGTGCCAGCAGCGTGGATGGGATGAACACTGAAGCTTTCTTT
cdr3_aa: CASSVDGMNTEAFF

j_call: TRBJ2-7
d_call: TRBD2
v_call: TRBV28
clone_size: many
cdr3_nt: TGTGCCAGCAGTCCCCATAGCGGGAGCACCTACGAGCAGTACTTC
cdr3_aa: CASSPHSGSTYEQYF

j_call: TRBJ2-1
d_call: NA
v_call: TRBV24-1
clone_size: NA
cdr3_nt: TGTGCCACCAGTATCTACAATGAGCAGTTCTTC
cdr3_aa: CATSIYNEQFF

j_call: TRBJ1-1
d_call: TRBD1
v_call: TRBV12-3/TRBV12-4
clone_size: many
cdr3_nt: TGTGCCAGCATAGGGACAGGGGCCGCTTTCTTT
cdr3_aa: CASIGTGAAFF

j_call: TRBJ1-4
d_call: NA
v_call: TRBV2
clone_size: few
cdr3_nt: TGTGCCAGCAGGATAGGGGGGTATAATGAAAAACTGTTTTTT
cdr3_aa: CASRIGGYNEKLFF

j_call: TRBJ1-2
d_call: TRBD1
v_call: TRBV9
clone_size: few
cdr3_nt: TGTGCCAGCAGCGTAGGAAGCACAGGGGACGGATATGGCTACACCTTC
cdr3_aa: CASSVGSTGDGYGYTF

j_call: TRBJ1-4
d_call: NA
v_call: TRBV10-3
clone_size: NA
cdr3_nt: TGTGCCGCCGCTTCGGCAACTAATGAAAAACTGTTTTTT
cdr3_aa: CAAASATNEKLFF

j_call: TRBJ1-2
d_call: NA
v_call: TRBV28
clone_size: many
cdr3_nt: TGTGCCAGCCTCCTCAACCTAGGCGGCTATGGCTACACCTTC
cdr3_aa: CASLLNLGGYGYTF

j_call: TRBJ2-7
d_call: NA
v_call: TRBV5-6
clone_size: few
cdr3_nt: TGTGCCAGCAGCCAAGAGATGGACATCTACGAGCAGTACTTC
cdr3_aa: CASSQEMDIYEQYF

j_call: TRBJ2-2
d_call: NA
v_call: TRBV11-3
clone_size: many
cdr3_nt: TGTGCCAGCAAGCCCGCAGGGTCGAACACCGGGGAGCTGTTTTTT
cdr3_aa: CASKPAGSNTGELFF

j_call: TRBJ1-1
d_call: TRBD1
v_call: TRBV3-1
clone_size: many
cdr3_nt: TGTGCCAGCAGCCGACAGGGAAACGCTGAAGCTTTCTTT
cdr3_aa: CASSRQGNAEAFF

j_call: TRBJ2-1
d_call: TRBD2
v_call: TRBV7-3
clone_size: many
cdr3_nt: TGTGCCAGCAGCGATGGGACTAGCGGGACTCGCTACAATGAGCAGTTCTTC
cdr3_aa: CASSDGTSGTRYNEQFF

j_call: TRBJ1-1
d_call: TRBD1
v_call: TRBV29-1
clone_size: many
cdr3_nt: TGCAGCGTTGAAGAGTCGTGGACAGGGAGGACTGAAGCTTTCTTT
cdr3_aa: CSVEESWTGRTEAFF

j_call: TRBJ2-1
d_call: NA
v_call: TRBV27
clone_size: many
cdr3_nt: TGTGCCAGCAGCCGGACTATTGGGTCCTACAATGAGCAGTTCTTC
cdr3_aa: CASSRTIGSYNEQFF

j_call: TRBJ2-7
d_call: NA
v_call: TRBV29-1
clone_size: few
cdr3_nt: TGCAGCGTTTTACCGCGAGAGAGTAGTTACGAGCAGTACTTC
cdr3_aa: CSVLPRESSYEQYF

j_call: TRBJ1-5
d_call: NA
v_call: TRBV20-1
clone_size: many
cdr3_nt: TGCAGTGCTAGAGATCGTAAGGGGGAGACTTATAGCAATCAGCCCCAGCATTTT
cdr3_aa: CSARDRKGETYSNQPQHF

j_call: TRBJ1-2
d_call: NA
v_call: TRBV7-2
clone_size: few
cdr3_nt: TGTGCCAGCAGCTTTTCCAGGGAACAAGGCTACACCTTC
cdr3_aa: CASSFSREQGYTF

j_call: TRBJ2-7
d_call: NA
v_call: TRBV28
clone_size: many
cdr3_nt: TGTGCCAGCAGTTTGATACAGGTCAACTACGAGCAGTACTTC
cdr3_aa: CASSLIQVNYEQYF

j_call: TRBJ1-2
d_call: NA
v_call: TRBV28
clone_size: NA
cdr3_nt: TGTGCCAGCAGTTTATATGGGGCTAACTATGGCTACACCTTC
cdr3_aa: CASSLYGANYGYTF

j_call: TRBJ2-7
d_call: TRBD1
v_call: TRBV24-1
clone_size: NA
cdr3_nt: TGTGCCACCAGTGCCGCGACAGGGGAATTCCACGAGCAGTACTTC
cdr3_aa: CATSAATGEFHEQYF

j_call: TRBJ2-3
d_call: NA
v_call: TRBV6-2/TRBV6-3
clone_size: few
cdr3_nt: TGTGCCAGCAGTTACTCGGGGCTGGTAGCGGCCACAGATACGCAGTATTTT
cdr3_aa: CASSYSGLVAATDTQYF

j_call: TRBJ2-5
d_call: NA
v_call: TRBV20-1
clone_size: many
cdr3_nt: TGCAGTGCTAGAGTCGCAGACAGCCACCAAGAGACCCAGTACTTC
cdr3_aa: CSARVADSHQETQYF

j_call: TRBJ2-7
d_call: NA
v_call: TRBV24-1
clone_size: many
cdr3_nt: TGTGCCACCAGGGCAGACACGTCCTACGAGCAGTACTTC
cdr3_aa: CATRADTSYEQYF

j_call: TRBJ2-3
d_call: TRBD2
v_call: TRBV4-2
clone_size: many
cdr3_nt: TGTGCCAGCAGCCAAGAGACTAGCGGGGGGGATACGCAGTATTTT
cdr3_aa: CASSQETSGGDTQYF

j_call: TRBJ1-1
d_call: NA
v_call: TRBV29-1
clone_size: NA
cdr3_nt: TGCAGCGTTGTAGGGGCTTTGACTGAAGCTTTCTTT
cdr3_aa: CSVVGALTEAFF

j_call: TRBJ2-1
d_call: NA
v_call: TRBV5-6
clone_size: NA
cdr3_nt: TGTGCCAGCAGCTTGGGTTTATCTGCCCCCTACAATGAGCAGTTCTTC
cdr3_aa: CASSLGLSAPYNEQFF

j_call: TRBJ2-7
d_call: NA
v_call: TRBV19
clone_size: NA
cdr3_nt: TGTGCCAGTAGTACAATGCCAGGAGGCGAGCAGTACTTC
cdr3_aa: CASSTMPGGEQYF

j_call: TRBJ1-5
d_call: NA
v_call: TRBV12-3/TRBV12-4
clone_size: few
cdr3_nt: TGTGCCAGCAGTTCACTCAGCAATCAGCCCCAGCATTTT
cdr3_aa: CASSSLSNQPQHF

j_call: TRBJ2-1
d_call: NA
v_call: TRBV11-2
clone_size: many
cdr3_nt: TGTGCCAGCAGCTCCCCGCCCCTGGGAGTTTCCTCCTACAATGAGCAGTTCTTC
cdr3_aa: CASSSPPLGVSSYNEQFF

j_call: TRBJ2-3
d_call: NA
v_call: TRBV4-1
clone_size: NA
cdr3_nt: TGCGCCAGCAGCCAAAGGGGGGATGGGGCGGCTAGCACAGATACGCAGTATTTT
cdr3_aa: CASSQRGDGAASTDTQYF

j_call: TRBJ2-3
d_call: TRBD2
v_call: TRBV7-9
clone_size: many
cdr3_nt: TGTGCCAGCAGCTTTTTTCTAGCGGGAAGCACAGATACGCAGTATTTT
cdr3_aa: CASSFFLAGSTDTQYF

j_call: TRBJ2-7
d_call: NA
v_call: TRBV5-1
clone_size: many
cdr3_nt: TGCGCCAGCAGCTTGACGGGCCAGGGCTACGAGCAGTACTTC
cdr3_aa: CASSLTGQGYEQYF

j_call: TRBJ1-3
d_call: NA
v_call: TRBV18
clone_size: many
cdr3_nt: TGTGCCAGCTCACCCAAGACAGGAGACTCTGGAAACACCATATATTTT
cdr3_aa: CASSPKTGDSGNTIYF

j_call: TRBJ2-3
d_call: TRBD1
v_call: TRBV20-1
clone_size: many
cdr3_nt: TGCAGTGCTAGAGATTATACAGGGGTTAACACAGATACGCAGTATTTT
cdr3_aa: CSARDYTGVNTDTQYF

j_call: TRBJ2-7
d_call: TRBD1
v_call: TRBV12-3/TRBV12-4
clone_size: many
cdr3_nt: TGTGCCAGCAGTTTATATCGGGACAGGACCTACGAGCAGTACTTC
cdr3_aa: CASSLYRDRTYEQYF

j_call: TRBJ1-6
d_call: NA
v_call: TRBV6-1
clone_size: NA
cdr3_nt: TGTGCCAGCAGTACAGATCGGGTGGGAAATTCACCCCTCCACTTT
cdr3_aa: CASSTDRVGNSPLHF

j_call: TRBJ2-1
d_call: TRBD2
v_call: TRBV5-1
clone_size: few
cdr3_nt: TGCGCCAGCAGCGTAGGGACACAGGGGACTAGCGGGCGAATCTCCTACAATGAGCAGTTCTTC
cdr3_aa: CASSVGTQGTSGRISYNEQFF

j_call: TRBJ2-7
d_call: TRBD2
v_call: TRBV11-2
clone_size: NA
cdr3_nt: TGTGCCAGCAGCCCCTCGATTCAGACTAGCGGGAGCGGCGAGCAGTACTTC
cdr3_aa: CASSPSIQTSGSGEQYF

j_call: TRBJ2-6
d_call: NA
v_call: TRBV19
clone_size: NA
cdr3_nt: TGTGCCAGTACTGGTTTTGGCAGGGCGACCGCGGGGGCCAACGTCCTGACTTTC
cdr3_aa: CASTGFGRATAGANVLTF

j_call: TRBJ2-7
d_call: TRBD2
v_call: TRBV27
clone_size: few
cdr3_nt: TGTGCCAGCAGATGGACTAGCGACGCTCTCGGCGAGCAGTACTTC
cdr3_aa: CASRWTSDALGEQYF